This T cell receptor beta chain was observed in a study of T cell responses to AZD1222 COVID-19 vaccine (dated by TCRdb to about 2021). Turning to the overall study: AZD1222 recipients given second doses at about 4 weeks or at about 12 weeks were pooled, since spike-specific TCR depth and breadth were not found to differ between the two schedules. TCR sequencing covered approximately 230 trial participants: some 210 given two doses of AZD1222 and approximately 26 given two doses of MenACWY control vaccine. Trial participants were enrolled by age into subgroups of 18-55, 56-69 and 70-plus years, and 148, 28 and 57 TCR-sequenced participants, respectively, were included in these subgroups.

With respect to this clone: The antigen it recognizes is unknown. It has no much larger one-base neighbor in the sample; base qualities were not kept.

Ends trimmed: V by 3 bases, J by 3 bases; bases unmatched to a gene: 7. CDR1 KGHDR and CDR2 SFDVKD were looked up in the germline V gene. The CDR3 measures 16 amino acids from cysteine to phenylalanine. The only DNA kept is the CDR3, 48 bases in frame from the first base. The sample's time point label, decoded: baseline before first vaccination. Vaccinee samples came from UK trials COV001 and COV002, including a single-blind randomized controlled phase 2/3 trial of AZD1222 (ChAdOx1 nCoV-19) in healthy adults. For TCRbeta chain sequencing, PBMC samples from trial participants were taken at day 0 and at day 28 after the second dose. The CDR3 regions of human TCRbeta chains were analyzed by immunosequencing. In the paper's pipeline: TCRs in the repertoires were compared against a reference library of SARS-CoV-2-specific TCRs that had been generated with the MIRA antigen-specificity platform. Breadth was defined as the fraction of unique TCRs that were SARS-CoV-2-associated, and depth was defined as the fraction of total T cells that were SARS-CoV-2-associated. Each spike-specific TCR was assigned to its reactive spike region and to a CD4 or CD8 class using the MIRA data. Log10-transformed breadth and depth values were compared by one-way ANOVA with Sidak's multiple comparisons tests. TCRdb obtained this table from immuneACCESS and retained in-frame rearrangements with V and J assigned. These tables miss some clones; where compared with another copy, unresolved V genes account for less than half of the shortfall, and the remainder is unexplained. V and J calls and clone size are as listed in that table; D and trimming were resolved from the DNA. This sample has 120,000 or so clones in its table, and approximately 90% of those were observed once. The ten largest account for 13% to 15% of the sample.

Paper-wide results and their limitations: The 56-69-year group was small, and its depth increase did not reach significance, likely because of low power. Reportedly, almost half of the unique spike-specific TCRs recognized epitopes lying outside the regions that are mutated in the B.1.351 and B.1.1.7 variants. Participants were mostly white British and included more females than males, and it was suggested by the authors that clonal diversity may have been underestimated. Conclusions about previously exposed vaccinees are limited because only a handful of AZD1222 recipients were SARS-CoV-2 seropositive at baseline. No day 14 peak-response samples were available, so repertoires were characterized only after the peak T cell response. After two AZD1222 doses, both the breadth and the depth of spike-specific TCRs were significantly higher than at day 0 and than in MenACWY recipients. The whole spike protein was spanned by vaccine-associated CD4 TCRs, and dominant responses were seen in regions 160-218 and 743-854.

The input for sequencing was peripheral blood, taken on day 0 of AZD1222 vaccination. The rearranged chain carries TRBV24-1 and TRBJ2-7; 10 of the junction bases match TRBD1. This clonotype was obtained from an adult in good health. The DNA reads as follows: TGTGCCACCAGTGATCCGGCGAGGACAGGGGGCTACGAGCAGTACTTC. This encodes CATSDPARTGGYEQYF.